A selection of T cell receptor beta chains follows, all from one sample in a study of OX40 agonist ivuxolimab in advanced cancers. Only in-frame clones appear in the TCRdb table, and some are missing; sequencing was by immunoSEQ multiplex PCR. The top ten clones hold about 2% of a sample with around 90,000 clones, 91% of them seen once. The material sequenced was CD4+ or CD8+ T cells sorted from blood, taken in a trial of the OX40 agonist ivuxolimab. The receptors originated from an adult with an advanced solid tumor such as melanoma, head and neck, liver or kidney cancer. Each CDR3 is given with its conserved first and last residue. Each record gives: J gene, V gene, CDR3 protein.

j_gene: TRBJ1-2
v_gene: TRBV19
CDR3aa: CASKRTGILIYGYTF

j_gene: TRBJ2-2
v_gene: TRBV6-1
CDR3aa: CASRSGWVAGELFF

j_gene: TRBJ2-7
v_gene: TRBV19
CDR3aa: CASSTSGGAFEQYF

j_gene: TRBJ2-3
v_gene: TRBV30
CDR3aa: CAWNYWRASEDTQYF

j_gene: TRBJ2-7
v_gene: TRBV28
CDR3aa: CASSLIAGDEQYF

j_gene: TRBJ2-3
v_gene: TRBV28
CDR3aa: CASSRGQVEADTQYF

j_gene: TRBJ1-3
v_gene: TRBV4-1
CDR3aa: CASSQGGGRVGNTIYF

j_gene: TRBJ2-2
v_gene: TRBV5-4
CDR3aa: CASSAETGELFF

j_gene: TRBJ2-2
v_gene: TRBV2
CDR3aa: CASSELLSGAGELFF

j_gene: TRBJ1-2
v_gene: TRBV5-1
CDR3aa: CASSQGAGQDGYTF

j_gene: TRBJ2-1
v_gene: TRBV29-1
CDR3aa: CSVEVGSSYNEQFF

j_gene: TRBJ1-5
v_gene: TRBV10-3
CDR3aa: CAISTQGNQPQHF

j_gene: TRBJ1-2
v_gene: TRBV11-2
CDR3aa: CASSSTGTYGYTF

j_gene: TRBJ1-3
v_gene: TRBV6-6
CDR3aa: CASSYLSGNTIYF

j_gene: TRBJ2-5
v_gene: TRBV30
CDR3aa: CAWSLWVMRSQGGKETQYF